The T cell receptor beta chain under discussion was sequenced for a study of cytomegalovirus exposure and HLA in healthy donors. Study results and caveats: The CMV antigen specificity of a few CMV-associated chains was confirmed through in vitro analysis.

The protocol was immunoSEQ multiplex PCR, while the TCRdb copy is restricted to in-frame clones and leaves out a portion. The table lists about 44,000 clones, approximately 93% of them singletons. A single count supports this clone. Antigen: not known. Trimming at V came to 1 base and at J to 7 bases, leaving 12 bases not matched to a gene. In germline, CDR1 is SEHNR, CDR2 FQNEAQ (reference sequence). The CDR3 sequence is 16 residues long. The receptor's source is a woman aged 18-29 years in good health and CMV-seronegative. This chain links TRBV7-9 with TRBJ2-5; TRBD2 aligns across 7 bases. The specimen sequenced was PBMCs. The CDR3 sequence is CASSLGPGGLKGTQYF. The CDR3, as DNA: TGTGCCAGCAGCTTAGGCCCGGGAGGCCTTAAAGGGACCCAGTACTTC.